A single sample gave rise to the 29 T cell receptor beta chains below, sequenced in a study of blood T cell repertoires in COVID-19. Clones were read by immunoSEQ multiplex PCR, and TCRdb kept only the in-frame ones, dropping some. The profile covers 190,000 or so clones, with about 80% appearing a single time and roughly 7% taken by the ten largest. The sample was PBMCs or T cells enriched from blood (not recorded which). The source is a man in his forties who had recovered from COVID-19.

V and J are TRBV5-1 and TRBJ2-1; TRBD1 might be the D (6 bases). V was clipped by 4 bases and J by 8 bases, with 19 bases between them. CDR3 length equals 15 residues. The germline V gene has CDR1 SGHRS and CDR2 YFSETQ. CDR3 residues: CASSQDTGPGDEQFF. DNA for the CDR3: TGCGCCAGCAGCCAAGACACAGGGCCAGGGGATGAGCAGTTCTTC.

The CDR3 nucleotides read TGTGCCTGGCAACAGGGGGCTATCACAGATACGCAGTATTTT. Encoded protein: CAWQQGAITDTQYF. The V call is TRBV30, the J call TRBJ2-3, with 9 bases lining up with TRBD1. CDR1 is GTSNPN, CDR2 SVGIG, per germline (reference sequence). The CDR3 length is 14 residues. J was trimmed by 2 bases and V by 5 bases; bases with no gene match: 5.

J is TRBJ2-2 and V is TRBV6-5; TRBD1 agrees at 10 bases. V dropped 7 bases and J dropped 4; count of bases not matched to a gene: 6. From germline, CDR1 is MNHEY and CDR2 SVGAGI. This CDR3 region has 15 residues. The CDR3 sequence: CASKFGTGVTGELFF. The CDR3 DNA reads as TGTGCCAGCAAATTCGGGACAGGGGTCACCGGGGAGCTGTTTTTT.

The V and J genes are TRBV6-2 or TRBV6-3 and TRBJ2-7; maybe TRBD2 (6 bases). Trimming left V 5 bases short and J 1 base short, with 9 bases between. The CDR3 sequence is 13 residues long. Germline values: CDR1 MNHEY, CDR2 SVGEGT. CDR3 coding DNA: TGTGCCAGCAGTCGTAGCGGTTCCTACGAGCAGTACTTC. This translates into CASSRSGSYEQYF.

V usage is TRBV30 and J usage is TRBJ2-1; TRBD1 aligns across 8 bases. CDR1 and CDR2 (germline): GTSNPN, SVGIG (reference sequence). The V and J ends lost 4 bases and 5 bases, in that order; junction bases with no gene match: 4. This CDR3 has 13 amino acids. The CDR3 spells CAWKGTGNNEQFF. In DNA, the CDR3 is TGTGCCTGGAAAGGGACAGGTAACAATGAGCAGTTCTTC. The full variable domain, rest sourced from reference TRBV30 and TRBJ2-1, is SQTIHQWPATLVQPVGSPLSLECTVEGTSNPNLYWYRQAAGRGLQLLFYSVGIGQISSEVPQNLSASRPQDRQFILSSKKLLLSDSGFYLCAWKGTGNNEQFFGPGTRLTVL.

The chain has TRBV7-9 and TRBJ2-7; 11 nucleotides align to TRBD1. The germline V gene has CDR1 SEHNR and CDR2 FQNEAQ (reference sequence). J gave up 1 base and V 3 bases, and 2 bases lay outside the gene matches. The CDR3 is made up of 15 amino acids. CDR3 sequence: CASSLGQGVSYEQYF. The CDR3 DNA is TGTGCCAGCAGCTTGGGACAGGGGGTATCCTACGAGCAGTACTTC.

V and J are TRBV7-4 and TRBJ2-7, with no clear D. Trimming cost V 6 bases and J 9 bases, with 18 bases left between them. From germline, CDR1 is SGHVT and CDR2 SQSDAQ. The CDR3 covers 13 residues. This chain's CDR3 is CASRISGKLGQYF. In DNA, the CDR3 is TGTGCCAGCAGGATATCAGGTAAACTTGGGCAGTACTTC.

This clone was seen a single time. The chain couples TRBV3-1 (or the pseudogene TRBV3-2) to TRBJ1-4; unclear D gene. The CDR3 spans 15 residues. Germline assignment: CDR1 LGHDT and CDR2 YNNKEL (reference sequence). V was trimmed by 1 base and J by 8 bases, leaving 14 bases between them. CDR3 in amino acids: CASSQVSGGGEKLFF. CDR3 coding DNA: TGTGCCAGCAGCCAAGTGAGTGGTGGAGGCGAAAAACTGTTTTTT.

The V and J genes are TRBV7-9 and TRBJ1-1, with D possibly TRBD1 on 6 matching bases. The germline CDR1 and CDR2 sequences are SEHNR and FQNEAQ (reference sequence). The germline V and J ends were trimmed by 5 bases and 4 bases, with 17 bases remaining between them. The CDR3 sequence is 15 residues long. The chain's CDR3 is CASSPDRDIATEAFF. The CDR3 bases are TGTGCCAGCAGCCCAGACCGGGACATTGCCACTGAAGCTTTCTTT. The whole variable domain, remainder taken from reference TRBV7-9 and TRBJ1-1, is DTGVSQNPRHKITKRGQNVTFRCDPISEHNRLYWYRQTLGQGPEFLTYFQNEAQLEKSRLLSDRFSAERPKGSFSTLEIQRTEQGDSAMYLCASSPDRDIATEAFFGQGTRLTVV.

The chain employs TRBV12-3 or TRBV12-4 and TRBJ1-4; D is ambiguous. The CDR3 totals 12 residues. Trimming pared 3 bases from V and 7 bases from J, leaving 6 bases between. The chain's CDR3 is CASSFNGEKLFF. DNA of the CDR3: TGTGCCAGCAGTTTTAACGGTGAAAAACTGTTTTTT.

The rearrangement joins TRBV5-6 to TRBJ2-3, with D maybe TRBD2 (6 bases). The CDR3 is made up of 14 amino acids. CDR1 is SGHDT, CDR2 YYEEEE, per germline. V was clipped by 4 bases and J by 1 base, with 10 bases between them. The CDR3 loop is CASSDSGGTDTQYF. In DNA form, the CDR3 reads TGTGCCAGCAGCGATAGCGGAGGCACAGATACGCAGTATTTT.

V usage is TRBV10-3 and J usage is TRBJ2-6; 12 bases are a match to TRBD1. CDR1 is ENHRY, CDR2 SYGVKD, per germline. Germline trimming cut 5 bases from V and 2 bases from J; bases unmatched to any gene: 7. The CDR3 contains 18 residues. DNA for the CDR3: TGTGCCATCAGTCCGGGACAGGGGGCAAACACTGGGGCCAACGTCCTGACTTTC. Translating gives CAISPGQGANTGANVLTF.

The CDR3 nucleotides are TGTGCCAGCAGTGAAGGTGTGGGGGACATCTACGAGCAGTACTTC. Translation gives CASSEGVGDIYEQYF. The V gene is TRBV2, the J gene TRBJ2-7; weak D call: TRBD1 (6 bases). V dropped 1 base and J dropped 3 bases, with 13 bases sitting between them. Germline V gene sequence: CDR1 SNHLY, CDR2 FYNNEI. The CDR3 runs to 15 residues.

This rearrangement joins TRBV5-6 to TRBJ2-5; tentatively, D is TRBD2 (6 bases). Germline CDR1 is SGHDT and CDR2 is YYEEEE. Trimming took 0 bases from V and 0 from J, leaving 12 bases between them. CDR3 length: 16 amino acids. CDR3 region: CASSLGGGAYQETQYF. The DNA for the CDR3 is TGTGCCAGCAGCTTGGGTGGCGGGGCATACCAAGAGACCCAGTACTTC.

This chain links TRBV19 with TRBJ1-5, with D perhaps matching TRBD1 (6 bases). The CDR3 consists of 14 residues. Trimming shortened V by 6 bases and J by 0 bases, and 9 bases separated the two germline ends. Germline loops: CDR1 LNHDA, CDR2 SQIVND (reference sequence). The CDR3 sequence: CASSPGHSNQPQHF. Written as DNA, the CDR3 is TGTGCCAGTAGCCCGGGACATAGCAATCAGCCCCAGCATTTT.

This sequence joins TRBV18 and TRBJ1-5; D is unclear. The germline V gene encodes CDR1 KGHSH and CDR2 LQKENI. Trimming pared 3 bases from V and 0 bases from J, leaving 3 bases between. This CDR3 spans 13 amino acids. CDR3 residues: CASSPGSNQPQHF. DNA of the CDR3: TGTGCCAGCTCACCCGGTAGCAATCAGCCCCAGCATTTT.

The chain combines TRBV5-6 with TRBJ2-2; a possible D gene is TRBD2 (5 bases). The V end was cut by 4 bases, the J end by 1 base, with 23 bases between. Germline V gives CDR1 SGHDT, CDR2 YYEEEE. This CDR3 has 19 residues. In DNA form, the CDR3 reads TGTGCCAGCAGCATCATCGGGATCCGTCGTTTTATGAACACCGGGGAGCTGTTTTTT. Its protein product is CASSIIGIRRFMNTGELFF.

This sequence joins TRBV5-1 and TRBJ1-1, with TRBD1 as a possible D gene (5 bases). Germline CDR1 and CDR2: SGHRS and YFSETQ. Trimming removed 7 bases at V and 4 bases at J, with 20 bases between. CDR3 length equals 15 residues. The CDR3 reads CASSSQVREATEAFF. The CDR3 DNA follows: TGCGCCAGCTCCTCGCAAGTCAGGGAGGCCACTGAAGCTTTCTTT.

The chain employs TRBV19 and TRBJ2-1; 8 positions match TRBD2. Germline V CDR1 and CDR2: LNHDA, SQIVND (reference sequence). V gave up 4 bases and J gave up 8 bases; unmatched junction bases: 13. This CDR3 comprises 16 residues. CDR3 DNA: TGTGCCAGTAGTACCCCGGGACTAGGCTTGGTCTATGAGCAGTTCTTC. Protein: CASSTPGLGLVYEQFF.

This clone occurred once. Within the sample, other DNA sequences also encode this same CDR3. V is TRBV30 and J is TRBJ2-7, with no clear D. This CDR3 is 12 amino acids long. The V end was cut by 2 bases, the J end by 1 base, with 6 bases between. CDR1 is GTSNPN and CDR2 is SVGIG in the germline V gene (reference sequence). DNA for the CDR3: TGTGCCTGGAGTCCAGGATCCTACGAGCAGTACTTC. Encoded protein: CAWSPGSYEQYF.

This chain connects TRBV10-3 to TRBJ1-2, with D perhaps TRBD1 (5 bases). The CDR3 loop spans 13 amino acids. V was cut by 3 bases and J by 5 bases, with 10 bases left in between. CDR1 and CDR2 (germline): ENHRY, SYGVKD. The CDR3 DNA reads as TGTGCCATCAGTGAAGCAGGGTCTTATGGCTACACCTTC. Amino acids: CAISEAGSYGYTF.

The chain joins TRBV11-2 to TRBJ2-1, with 9 positions matching TRBD1. This CDR3 comprises 14 residues. Germline V lookup: CDR1 SGHAT, CDR2 FQNNGV. Germline trimming cut 6 bases from V and 15 bases from J; bases unmatched to any gene: 15. This CDR3 reads CASRPKPEQGAPFF. The CDR3 DNA reads TGTGCCAGCAGGCCCAAGCCCGAACAGGGGGCACCGTTCTTC.

This clone was seen only once. Mismatch with germline at one junction end may stem from a read error. The rearrangement links TRBV18 to TRBJ1-1; 9 bases match TRBD1. The CDR3 spans 16 residues. Per germline, CDR1 KGHSH and CDR2 LQKENI. DNA of the CDR3: TGTGCCAGCTCTGTACAGGGGGCAGGTATGAAGACTGAAGCTTTCTTT. Amino acids: CASSVQGAGMKTEAFF.

The chain has TRBV4-3 and TRBJ1-2; D ambiguous. The CDR3 runs to 17 residues. Trimming removed 1 base at V and 1 base at J, with 16 bases between. Germline CDR1 LGHNA, CDR2 YSLEER. The CDR3 DNA reads as TGCGCCAGCAGCCAAGCCCGAGTGGGCTATATTAACTATGGCTACACCTTC. It codes for CASSQARVGYINYGYTF.

This clone is a singleton in its sample. The J gene is TRBJ1-3, the V gene TRBV30; D is undetermined. Germline CDR1 and CDR2: GTSNPN and SVGIG (reference sequence). The CDR3 has 14 residues. Trimming took 0 bases from V and 0 from J, leaving 6 bases between them. The CDR3 nucleotides read TGTGCCTGGAGTGTACCGAGCTCTGGAAACACCATATATTTT. Translated, it gives CAWSVPSSGNTIYF. Supplemented by reference TRBV30 and TRBJ1-3, the full variable domain reads SQTIHQWPATLVQPVGSPLSLECTVEGTSNPNLYWYRQAAGRGLQLLFYSVGIGQISSEVPQNLSASRPQDRQFILSSKKLLLSDSGFYLCAWSVPSSGNTIYFGEGSWLTVV.

The CDR3 region is CASSFAGLNEKLFF. Here the CDR3 DNA reads TGCGCCAGCAGCTTCGCAGGACTTAATGAAAAACTGTTTTTT. The J gene is TRBJ1-4, the V gene TRBV5-1; D call uncertain. CDR1 and CDR2 from the germline V gene are SGHRS and YFSETQ. The CDR3 has 14 amino acids. V was clipped by 2 bases and J by 4 bases, with 9 bases between them.

The V gene is TRBV7-3, the J gene TRBJ2-3; 11 bases are shared with TRBD2. This CDR3 comprises 16 residues. V lost 5 bases and J lost 2; bases outside the gene matches: 6. From germline, CDR1 is SGHTA and CDR2 FQGTGA. The CDR3 DNA follows: TGTGCCAGCAGCCTTACTAGCGGGAGCTACACAGATACGCAGTATTTT. Encoded protein: CASSLTSGSYTDTQYF.

The chain links TRBV19 to TRBJ1-6; D uncertain. The CDR3 consists of 14 residues. Trimming removed 3 bases from V and 9 bases from J, with 12 bases in between. The germline gives CDR1 LNHDA, CDR2 SQIVND (reference sequence). Written as DNA, the CDR3 is TGTGCCAGTAGTATTCGTCCCTACCTTTCACCCCTCCACTTT. Its translation: CASSIRPYLSPLHF.

This chain joins TRBV19 and TRBJ1-2; 7 bases match TRBD1. CDR3 length: 15 residues. Germline V gives CDR1 LNHDA, CDR2 SQIVND (reference sequence). V trimming: 4 bases; J trimming: 4 bases; junction bases outside the gene matches: 9. The CDR3 loop reads CASSRGRGGGYGYTF. CDR3 bases: TGTGCCAGTAGTAGAGGCCGAGGGGGCGGCTATGGCTACACCTTC.